This entry lists 3 T cell receptor beta chains sequenced from one sample in a study of blood T cell repertoires in COVID-19 (dated by TCRdb to 2019 to 2021). The library relied on the immunoSEQ multiplex PCR assay. In TCRdb, the immuneACCESS table is reduced to in-frame sequences with V and J assigned. These tables do not hold every clone; where another copy was compared, an unresolved V gene accounts for under half, and the others remain unexplained. This sample lists a few hundred thousand clones; roughly 80% were detected once. 3% to 4% of the sample is in the top ten clones. The source material was peripheral blood. Every receptor here comes from a woman aged 18-35 years with acute or convalescent COVID-19.

The J gene is TRBJ1-5, the V gene TRBV2; 9 bases are shared with TRBD1. CDR1 and CDR2 from the germline V gene are SNHLY and FYNNEI. The CDR3 totals 15 residues. Unmatched junction bases numbered 8, after V lost 6 bases and J lost 5 bases. Written as DNA, the CDR3 is TGTGCCAGCAGGGGGGGACAGGGTGGCTATCAGCCCCAGCATTTT. Translated: CASRGGQGGYQPQHF.

This chain links TRBV5-4 with TRBJ2-3; D gene uncertain. Trimming shortened V by 0 bases and J by 0 bases, and 8 bases separated the two germline ends. This CDR3 is built from 15 residues. Per the germline V gene, CDR1 is SGHNT and CDR2 is YYREEE (reference sequence). The CDR3 sequence: CASSLVELSTDTQYF. CDR3 nucleotides: TGTGCCAGCAGCTTGGTCGAACTCAGCACAGATACGCAGTATTTT.

The chain combines TRBV6-5 with TRBJ1-2; D uncertain. The CDR3 length is 15 residues. Germline V lookup: CDR1 MNHEY, CDR2 SVGAGI. Trimming took off 0 bases at V and 2 bases at J, with 10 bases between the two ends. CDR3 in amino acids: CASSYSGQPNYGYTF. The CDR3 DNA is TGTGCCAGCAGTTACTCGGGCCAGCCGAACTATGGCTACACCTTC.